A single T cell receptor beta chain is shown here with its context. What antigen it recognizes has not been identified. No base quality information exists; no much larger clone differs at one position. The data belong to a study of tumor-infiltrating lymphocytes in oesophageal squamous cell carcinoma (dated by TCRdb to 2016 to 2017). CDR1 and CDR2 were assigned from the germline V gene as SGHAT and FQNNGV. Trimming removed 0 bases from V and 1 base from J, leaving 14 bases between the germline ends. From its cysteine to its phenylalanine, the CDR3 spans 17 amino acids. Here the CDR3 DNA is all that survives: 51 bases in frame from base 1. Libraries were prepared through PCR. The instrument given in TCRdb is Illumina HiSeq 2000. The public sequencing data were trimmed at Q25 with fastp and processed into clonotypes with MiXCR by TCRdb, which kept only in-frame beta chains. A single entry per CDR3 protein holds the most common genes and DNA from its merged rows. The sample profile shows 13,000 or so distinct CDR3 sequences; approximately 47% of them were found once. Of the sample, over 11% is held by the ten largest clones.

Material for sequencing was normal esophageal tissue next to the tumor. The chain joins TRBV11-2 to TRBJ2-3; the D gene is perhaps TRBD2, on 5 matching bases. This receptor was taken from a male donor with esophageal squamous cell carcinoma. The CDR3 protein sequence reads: CASSLDGLPWGTDTQYF. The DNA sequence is TGTGCCAGCAGCTTAGACGGACTTCCGTGGGGCACAGATACGCAGTATTTT.